This TCR beta chain was documented in a study of blood T cells in healthy people across ages. Whole-study findings and limits: PBMCs left unsorted prevented a conclusive naive versus antigen-experienced comparison.

The authors ran a second PCR of roughly 6 to 12 cycles using a sample-barcoded 5' primer and a J-beta primer mix. TCRdb itself ran the 5' RACE reads through MiXCR, one entry per CDR3 protein. The sample includes 630,000 or so distinct CDR3 sequences, about 34% seen only once; the top ten take approximately 15%. In regard to this clonotype: Its antigen remains unidentified.

The CDR3 loop spans 14 amino acids. Trimming left V 3 bases short and J 5 bases short, with 14 bases between. Looked up from germline, CDR1 is SGHAT and CDR2 is FQNNGV. The receptor's source is an elderly woman in good health. The rearrangement uses TRBV11-2 and TRBJ2-7, with D tentatively TRBD1 (5 bases). The sample consisted of blood. The DNA of the CDR3 is TGTGCCAGCAGCTTGGGCCAGGGCTTCGACGAGCAGTACTTC. Translating it yields CASSLGQGFDEQYF.